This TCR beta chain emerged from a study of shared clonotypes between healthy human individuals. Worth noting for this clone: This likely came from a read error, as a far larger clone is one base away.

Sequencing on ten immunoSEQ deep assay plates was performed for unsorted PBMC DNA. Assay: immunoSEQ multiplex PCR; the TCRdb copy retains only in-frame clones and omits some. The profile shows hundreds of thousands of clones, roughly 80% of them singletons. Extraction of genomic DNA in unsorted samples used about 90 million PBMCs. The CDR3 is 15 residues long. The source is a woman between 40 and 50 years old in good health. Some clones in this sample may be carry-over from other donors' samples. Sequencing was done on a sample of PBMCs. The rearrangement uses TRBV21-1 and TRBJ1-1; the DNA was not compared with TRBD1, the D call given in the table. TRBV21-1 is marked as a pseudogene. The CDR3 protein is CASSTRQGARKKAFF. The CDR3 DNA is TGTGCCAGCAGCACCCGACAGGGGGCAAGGAAAAAGGCTTTCTTT.